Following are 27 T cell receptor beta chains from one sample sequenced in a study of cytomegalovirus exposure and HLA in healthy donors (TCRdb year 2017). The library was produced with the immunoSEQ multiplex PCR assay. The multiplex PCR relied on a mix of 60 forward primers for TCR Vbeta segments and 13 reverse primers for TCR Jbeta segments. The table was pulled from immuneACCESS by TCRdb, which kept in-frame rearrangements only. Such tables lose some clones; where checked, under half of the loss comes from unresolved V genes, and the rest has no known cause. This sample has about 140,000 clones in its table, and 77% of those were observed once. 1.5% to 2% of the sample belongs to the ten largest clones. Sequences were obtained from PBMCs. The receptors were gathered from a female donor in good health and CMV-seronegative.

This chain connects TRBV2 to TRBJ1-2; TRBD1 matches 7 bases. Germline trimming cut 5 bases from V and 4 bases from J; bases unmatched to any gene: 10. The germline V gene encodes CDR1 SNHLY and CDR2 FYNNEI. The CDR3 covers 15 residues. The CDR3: CASSPGRGPRYGYTF. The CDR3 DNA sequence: TGTGCCAGCAGTCCCGGGAGGGGGCCTCGCTATGGCTACACCTTC.

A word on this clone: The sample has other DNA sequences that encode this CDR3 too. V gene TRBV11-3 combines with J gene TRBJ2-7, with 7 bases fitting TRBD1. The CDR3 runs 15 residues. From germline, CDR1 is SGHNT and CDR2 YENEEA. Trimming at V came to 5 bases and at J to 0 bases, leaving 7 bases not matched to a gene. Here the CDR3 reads CASSLQQGSSYEQYF. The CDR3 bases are TGTGCCAGCAGCCTACAACAGGGGAGCTCCTACGAGCAGTACTTC.

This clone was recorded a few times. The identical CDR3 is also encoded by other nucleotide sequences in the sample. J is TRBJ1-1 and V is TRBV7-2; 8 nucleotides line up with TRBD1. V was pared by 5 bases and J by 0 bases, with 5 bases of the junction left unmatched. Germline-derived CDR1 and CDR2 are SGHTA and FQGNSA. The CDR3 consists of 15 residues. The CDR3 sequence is CASSIGTGVNTEAFF. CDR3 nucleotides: TGTGCCAGCAGCATAGGGACAGGAGTGAACACTGAAGCTTTCTTT.

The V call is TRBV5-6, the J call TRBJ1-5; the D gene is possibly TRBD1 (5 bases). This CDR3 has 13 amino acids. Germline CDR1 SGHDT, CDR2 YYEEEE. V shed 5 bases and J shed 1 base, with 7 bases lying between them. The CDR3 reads CASSSGSNQPQHF. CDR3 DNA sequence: TGTGCCAGCAGTTCAGGGAGCAATCAGCCCCAGCATTTT.

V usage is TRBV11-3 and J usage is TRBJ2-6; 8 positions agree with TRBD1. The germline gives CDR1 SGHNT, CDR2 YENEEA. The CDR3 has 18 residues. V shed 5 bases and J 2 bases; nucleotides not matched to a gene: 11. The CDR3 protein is CASSQGGQGAAGANVLTF. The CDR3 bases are TGTGCCAGCAGCCAAGGAGGTCAGGGGGCTGCTGGGGCCAACGTCCTGACTTTC.

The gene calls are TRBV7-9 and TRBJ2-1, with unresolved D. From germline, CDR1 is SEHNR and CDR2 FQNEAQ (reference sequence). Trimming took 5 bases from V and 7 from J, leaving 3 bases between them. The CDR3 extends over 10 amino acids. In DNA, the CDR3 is TGTGCCAGCAGCCAGAATGAGCAGTTCTTC. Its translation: CASSQNEQFF.

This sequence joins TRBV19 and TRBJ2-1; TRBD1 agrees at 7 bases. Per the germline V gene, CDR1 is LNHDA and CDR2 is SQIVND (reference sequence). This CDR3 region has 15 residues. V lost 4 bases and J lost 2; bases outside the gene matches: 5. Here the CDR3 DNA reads TGTGCCAGTAGTACAGACGGGACAGCCTACAATGAGCAGTTCTTC. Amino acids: CASSTDGTAYNEQFF.

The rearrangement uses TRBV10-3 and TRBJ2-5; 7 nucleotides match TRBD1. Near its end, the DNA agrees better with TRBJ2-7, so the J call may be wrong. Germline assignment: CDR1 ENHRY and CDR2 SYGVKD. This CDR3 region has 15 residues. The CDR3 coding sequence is TGTGCCATCAGACCGACAGGGAACGACGCCTACGAGCAGTACTTC. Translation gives CAIRPTGNDAYEQYF.

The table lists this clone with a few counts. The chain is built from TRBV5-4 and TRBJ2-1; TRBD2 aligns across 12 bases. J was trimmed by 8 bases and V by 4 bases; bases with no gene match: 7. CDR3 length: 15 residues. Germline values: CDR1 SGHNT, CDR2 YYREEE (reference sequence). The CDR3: CASSQETSGSYEQFF. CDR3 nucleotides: TGTGCCAGCAGCCAAGAGACTAGCGGGAGTTATGAGCAGTTCTTC.

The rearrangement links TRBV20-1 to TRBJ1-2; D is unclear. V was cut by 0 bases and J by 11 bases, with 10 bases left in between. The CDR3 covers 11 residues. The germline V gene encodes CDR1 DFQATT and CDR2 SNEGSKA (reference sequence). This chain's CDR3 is CSARDDGEYTF. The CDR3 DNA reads TGCAGTGCTAGAGATGATGGGGAGTACACCTTC.

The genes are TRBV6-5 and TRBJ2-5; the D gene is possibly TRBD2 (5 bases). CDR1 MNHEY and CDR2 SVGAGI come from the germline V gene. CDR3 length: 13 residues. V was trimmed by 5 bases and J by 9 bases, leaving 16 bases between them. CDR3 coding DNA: TGTGCCAGCAGTGAACGGGGTATTGCGGCCCAGTACTTC. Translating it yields CASSERGIAAQYF.

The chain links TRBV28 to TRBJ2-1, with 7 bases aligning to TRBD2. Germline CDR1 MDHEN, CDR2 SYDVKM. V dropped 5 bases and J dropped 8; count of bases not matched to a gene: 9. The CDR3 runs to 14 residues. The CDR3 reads CASSRGGSRDEQFF. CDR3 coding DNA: TGTGCCAGCAGTAGGGGCGGGAGTCGCGATGAGCAGTTCTTC. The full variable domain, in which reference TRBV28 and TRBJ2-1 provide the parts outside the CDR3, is DVKVTQSSRYLVKRTGEKVFLECVQDMDHENMFWYRQDPGLGLRLIYFSYDVKMKEKGDIPEGYSVSREKKERFSLILESASTNQTSMYLCASSRGGSRDEQFFGPGTRLTVL.

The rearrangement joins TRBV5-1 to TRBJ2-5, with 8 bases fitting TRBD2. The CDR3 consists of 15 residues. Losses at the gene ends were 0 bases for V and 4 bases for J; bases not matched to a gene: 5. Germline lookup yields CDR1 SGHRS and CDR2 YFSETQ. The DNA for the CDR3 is TGCGCCAGCAGCTTGGTGGGAGCGGGGGCAGAGACCCAGTACTTC. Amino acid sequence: CASSLVGAGAETQYF. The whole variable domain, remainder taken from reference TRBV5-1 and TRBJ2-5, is KAGVTQTPRYLIKTRGQQVTLSCSPISGHRSVSWYQQTPGQGLQFLFEYFSETQRNKGNFPGRFSGRQFSNSRSEMNVSTLELGDSALYLCASSLVGAGAETQYFGPGTRLLVL.

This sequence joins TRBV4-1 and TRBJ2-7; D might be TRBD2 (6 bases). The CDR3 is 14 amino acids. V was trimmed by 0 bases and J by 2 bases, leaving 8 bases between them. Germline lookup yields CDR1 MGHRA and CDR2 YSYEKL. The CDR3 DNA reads TGCGCCAGCAGCCAAGAGGAGGGCCCCTACGAGCAGTACTTC. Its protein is CASSQEEGPYEQYF.

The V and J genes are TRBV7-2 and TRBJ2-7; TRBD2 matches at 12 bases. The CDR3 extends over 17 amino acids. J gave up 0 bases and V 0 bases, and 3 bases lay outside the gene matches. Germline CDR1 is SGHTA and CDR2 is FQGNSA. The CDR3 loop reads CASSLAASGGVSYEQYF. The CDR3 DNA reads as TGTGCCAGCAGCTTAGCGGCTAGCGGGGGGGTCTCCTACGAGCAGTACTTC.

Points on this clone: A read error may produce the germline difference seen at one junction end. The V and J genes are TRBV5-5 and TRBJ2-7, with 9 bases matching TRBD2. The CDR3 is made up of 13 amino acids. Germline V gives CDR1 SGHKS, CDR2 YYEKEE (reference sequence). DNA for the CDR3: TGTGCCAGCAGGTTGGGGGGTGAGACTAGCGGAGTTTTC. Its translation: CASRLGGETSGVF.

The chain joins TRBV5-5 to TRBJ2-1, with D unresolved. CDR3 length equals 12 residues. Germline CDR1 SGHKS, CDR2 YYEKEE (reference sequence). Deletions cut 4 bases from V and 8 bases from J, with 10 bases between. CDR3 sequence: CASSRPVDEQFF. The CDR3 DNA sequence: TGTGCCAGCAGCCGCCCGGTGGATGAGCAGTTCTTC.

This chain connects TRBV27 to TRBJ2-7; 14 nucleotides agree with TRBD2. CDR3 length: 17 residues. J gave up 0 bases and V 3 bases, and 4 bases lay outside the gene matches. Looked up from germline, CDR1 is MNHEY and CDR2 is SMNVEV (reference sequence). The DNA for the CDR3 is TGTGCCAGCAGTTTGGGACTAGCGGGGGACTACTCCTACGAGCAGTACTTC. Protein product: CASSLGLAGDYSYEQYF.

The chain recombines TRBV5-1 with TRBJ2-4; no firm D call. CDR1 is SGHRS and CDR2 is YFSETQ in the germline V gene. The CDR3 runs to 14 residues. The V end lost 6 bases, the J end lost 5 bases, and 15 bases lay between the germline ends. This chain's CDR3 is CASKKTPPENIQYF. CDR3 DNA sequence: TGCGCCAGCAAGAAAACCCCCCCGGAAAACATTCAGTACTTC.

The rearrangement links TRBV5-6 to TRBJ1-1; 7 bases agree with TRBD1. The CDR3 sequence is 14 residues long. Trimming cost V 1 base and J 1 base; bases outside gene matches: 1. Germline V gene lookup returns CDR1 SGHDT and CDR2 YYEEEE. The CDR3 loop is CASSLTGANTEAFF. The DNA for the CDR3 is TGTGCCAGCAGCTTGACAGGGGCGAACACTGAAGCTTTCTTT.

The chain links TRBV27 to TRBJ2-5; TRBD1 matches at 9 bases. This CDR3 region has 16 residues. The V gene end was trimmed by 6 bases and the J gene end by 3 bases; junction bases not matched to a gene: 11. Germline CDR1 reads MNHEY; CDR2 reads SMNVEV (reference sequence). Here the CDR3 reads CASSPIARDREETQYF. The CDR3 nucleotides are TGTGCCAGCAGCCCGATTGCCCGGGACAGGGAAGAGACCCAGTACTTC.

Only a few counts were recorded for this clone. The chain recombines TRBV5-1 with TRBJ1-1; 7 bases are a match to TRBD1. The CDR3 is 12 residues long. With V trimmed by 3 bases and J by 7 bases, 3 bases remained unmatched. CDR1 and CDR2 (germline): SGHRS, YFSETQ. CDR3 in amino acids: CASSSNRGEAFF. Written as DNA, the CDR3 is TGCGCCAGCAGCTCGAACAGGGGTGAAGCTTTCTTT.

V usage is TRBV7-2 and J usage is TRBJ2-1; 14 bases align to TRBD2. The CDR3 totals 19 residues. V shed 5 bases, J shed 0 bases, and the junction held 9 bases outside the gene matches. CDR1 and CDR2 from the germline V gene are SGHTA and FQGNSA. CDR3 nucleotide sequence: TGTGCCAGCAGCCCCGGACTAGCGGGGGGCCACCGCTCCTACAATGAGCAGTTCTTC. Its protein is CASSPGLAGGHRSYNEQFF.

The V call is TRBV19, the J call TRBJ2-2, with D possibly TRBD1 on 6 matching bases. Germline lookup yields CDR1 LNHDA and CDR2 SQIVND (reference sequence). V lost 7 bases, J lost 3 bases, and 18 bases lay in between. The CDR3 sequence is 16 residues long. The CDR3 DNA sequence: TGTGCCAGTATTAGTTCTGGCGCAGGGGACACCGGGGAGCTGTTTTTT. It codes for CASISSGAGDTGELFF.

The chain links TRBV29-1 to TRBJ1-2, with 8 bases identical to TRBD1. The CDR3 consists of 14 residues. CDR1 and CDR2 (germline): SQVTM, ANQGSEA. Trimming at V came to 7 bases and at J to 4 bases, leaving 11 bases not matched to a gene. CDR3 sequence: CSDVDRVTPYGYTF. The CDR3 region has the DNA TGCAGCGACGTGGACAGGGTAACCCCCTATGGCTACACCTTC.

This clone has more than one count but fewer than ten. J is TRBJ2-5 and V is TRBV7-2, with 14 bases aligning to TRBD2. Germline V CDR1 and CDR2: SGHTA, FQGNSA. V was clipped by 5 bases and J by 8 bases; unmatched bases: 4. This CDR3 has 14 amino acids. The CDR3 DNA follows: TGTGCCAGCAGCACCGGACTAGCGGGAGGAACCCAGTACTTC. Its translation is CASSTGLAGGTQYF.

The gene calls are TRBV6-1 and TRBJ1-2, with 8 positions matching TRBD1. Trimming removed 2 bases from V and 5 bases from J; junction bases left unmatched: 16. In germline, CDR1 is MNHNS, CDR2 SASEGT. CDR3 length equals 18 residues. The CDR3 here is CASSEFGTGLFRIYGYTF. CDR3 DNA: TGTGCCAGCAGTGAATTCGGGACAGGCTTATTTCGAATATATGGCTACACCTTC.